This T cell receptor (beta chain) was obtained from a study of blood T cells in healthy people across ages. The ends lost 2 bases at V and 5 bases at J; junction bases unmatched: 3. This CDR3 comprises 14 residues. Germline-derived CDR1 and CDR2 are SGDLS and YYNGEE. A second PCR, run for roughly 7 to 11 cycles, used a sample-barcoded 5' primer plus a J-beta primer mix. One entry per CDR3 protein, called by TCRdb with MiXCR from the 5' RACE reads. The sample yields approximately 690,000 distinct CDR3 sequences, 35% to 50% seen once. Material for sequencing was blood. The origin of this receptor is a man older than 75 in good health. This sequence joins TRBV9 and TRBJ2-2; 7 bases map to TRBD1. The CDR3, as DNA: TGTGCCAGCAGCGTCCTACAGGGGACCGGGGAGCTGTTTTTT. It codes for CASSVLQGTGELFF. Full variable domain (missing parts from reference TRBV9 and TRBJ2-2): DSGVTQTPKHLITATGQRVTLRCSPRSGDLSVYWYQQSLDQGLQFLIQYYNGEERAKGNILERFSAQQFPDLHSELNLSSLELGDSALYFCASSVLQGTGELFFGEGSRLTVL.